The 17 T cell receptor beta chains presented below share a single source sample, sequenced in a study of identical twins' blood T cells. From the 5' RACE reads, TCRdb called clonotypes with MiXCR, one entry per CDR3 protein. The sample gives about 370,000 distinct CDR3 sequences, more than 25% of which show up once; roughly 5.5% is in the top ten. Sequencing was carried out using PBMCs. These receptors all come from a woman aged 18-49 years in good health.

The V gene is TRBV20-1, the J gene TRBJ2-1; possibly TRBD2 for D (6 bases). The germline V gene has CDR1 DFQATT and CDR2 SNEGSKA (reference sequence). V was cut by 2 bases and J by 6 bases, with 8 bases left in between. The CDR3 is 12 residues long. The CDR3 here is CSARRGTNEQFF. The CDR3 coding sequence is TGCAGTGCTAGACGCGGGACCAATGAGCAGTTCTTC.

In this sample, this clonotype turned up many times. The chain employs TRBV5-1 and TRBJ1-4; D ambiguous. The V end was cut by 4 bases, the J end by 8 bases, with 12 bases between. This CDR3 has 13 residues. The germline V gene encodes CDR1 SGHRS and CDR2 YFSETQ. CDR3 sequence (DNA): TGCGCCAGCAGCCCTAGCGGGCGGGAAAAACTGTTTTTT. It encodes CASSPSGREKLFF.

The CDR3 spells CASSLSYQETQYF. The CDR3 nucleotides are TGTGCCAGCAGTTTATCGTACCAAGAGACCCAGTACTTC. The rearrangement joins TRBV27 to TRBJ2-5; D remains ambiguous. This CDR3 spans 13 amino acids. Trimming stripped 0 bases from V and 0 bases from J, with 2 bases between. Germline assignment: CDR1 MNHEY and CDR2 SMNVEV (reference sequence).

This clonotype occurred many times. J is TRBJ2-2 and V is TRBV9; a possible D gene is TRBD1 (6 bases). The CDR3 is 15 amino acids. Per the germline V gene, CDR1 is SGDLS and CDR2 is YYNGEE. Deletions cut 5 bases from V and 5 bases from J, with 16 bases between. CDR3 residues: CASRADRSRTGELFF. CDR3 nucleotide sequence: TGTGCCAGCAGAGCGGACAGAAGTCGTACCGGGGAGCTGTTTTTT.

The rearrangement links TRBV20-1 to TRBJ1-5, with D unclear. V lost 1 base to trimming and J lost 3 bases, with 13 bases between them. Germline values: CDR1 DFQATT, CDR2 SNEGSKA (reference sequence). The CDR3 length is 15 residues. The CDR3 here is CSARGRPSDNQPQHF. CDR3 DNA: TGCAGTGCTAGAGGTAGACCGTCGGACAATCAGCCCCAGCATTTT.

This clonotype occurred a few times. The CDR3 DNA reads TGTGCCACCAGCAAGGGTCTTGGGATGGAAAATCAGCCCCAGCATTTT. Protein: CATSKGLGMENQPQHF. The genes are TRBV15 and TRBJ1-5; D remains unclear. Germline assignment: CDR1 LNHNV and CDR2 YYDKDF (reference sequence). Deletions cut 4 bases from V and 4 bases from J, with 17 bases between. The CDR3 contains 16 residues.

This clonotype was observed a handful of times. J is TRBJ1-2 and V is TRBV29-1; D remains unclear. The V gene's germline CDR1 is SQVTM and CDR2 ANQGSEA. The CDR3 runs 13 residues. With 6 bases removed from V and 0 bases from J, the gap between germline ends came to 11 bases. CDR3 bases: TGCAGCGTAGACCCAGGCTCTAACTATGGCTACACCTTC. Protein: CSVDPGSNYGYTF.

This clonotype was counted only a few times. For the CDR3, the DNA is TGCAGTGCTAGAGATTTGGAGAATGAGCAGTTCTTC. Translated, it gives CSARDLENEQFF. This sequence joins TRBV20-1 and TRBJ2-1; unclear D gene. Trimming pared 0 bases from V and 7 bases from J, leaving 7 bases between. This CDR3 is 12 amino acids long. Germline CDR1 DFQATT, CDR2 SNEGSKA (reference sequence).

Written as DNA, the CDR3 is TGCAGTGCTAGGCAGGGTTTCGATGGCTACACCTTC. This translates into CSARQGFDGYTF. The rearrangement uses TRBV20-1 and TRBJ1-2; the D gene is possibly TRBD1 (5 bases). Trimming pared 3 bases from V and 6 bases from J, leaving 11 bases between. The germline CDR1 and CDR2 sequences are DFQATT and SNEGSKA (reference sequence). There are 12 residues in the CDR3.

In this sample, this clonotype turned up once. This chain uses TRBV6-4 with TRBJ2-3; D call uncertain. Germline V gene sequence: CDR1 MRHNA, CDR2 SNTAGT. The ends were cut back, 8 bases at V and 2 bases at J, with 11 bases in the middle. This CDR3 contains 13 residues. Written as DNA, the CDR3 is TGTGCCAGCGGAGCCAAAGACACAGATACGCAGTATTTT. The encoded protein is CASGAKDTDTQYF.

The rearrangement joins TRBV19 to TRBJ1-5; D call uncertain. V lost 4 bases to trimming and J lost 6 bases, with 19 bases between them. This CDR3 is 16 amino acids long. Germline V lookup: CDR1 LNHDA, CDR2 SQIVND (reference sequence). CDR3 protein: CASSKDGAPLFQPQHF. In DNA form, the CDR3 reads TGTGCCAGTAGTAAGGACGGTGCCCCTTTATTTCAGCCCCAGCATTTT.

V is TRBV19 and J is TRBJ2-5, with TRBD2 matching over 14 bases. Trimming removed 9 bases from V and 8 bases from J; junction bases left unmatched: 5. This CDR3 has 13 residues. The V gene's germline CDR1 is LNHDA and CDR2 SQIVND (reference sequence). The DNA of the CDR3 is TGTGCCAGCTCGGGACTAGCGGGAGATACCCAGTACTTC. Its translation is CASSGLAGDTQYF. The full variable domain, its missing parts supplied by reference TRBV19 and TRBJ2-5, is DGGITQSPKYLFRKEGQNVTLSCEQNLNHDAMYWYRQDPGQGLRLIYYSQIVNDFQKGDIAEGYSVSREKKESFPLTVTSAQKNPTAFYLCASSGLAGDTQYFGPGTRLLVL.

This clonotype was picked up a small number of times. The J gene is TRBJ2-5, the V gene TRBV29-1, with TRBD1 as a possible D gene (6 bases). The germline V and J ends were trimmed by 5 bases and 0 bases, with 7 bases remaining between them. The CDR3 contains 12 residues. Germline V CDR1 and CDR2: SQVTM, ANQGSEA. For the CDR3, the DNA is TGCAGCGTTCAGGGGTACCAAGAGACCCAGTACTTC. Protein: CSVQGYQETQYF.

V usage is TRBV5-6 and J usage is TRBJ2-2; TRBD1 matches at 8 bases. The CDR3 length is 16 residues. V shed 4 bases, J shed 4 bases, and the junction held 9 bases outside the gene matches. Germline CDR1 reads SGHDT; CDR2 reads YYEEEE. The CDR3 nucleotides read TGTGCCAGCAGCATAAGACAGGGGCTCTTCACCGGGGAGCTGTTTTTT. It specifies CASSIRQGLFTGELFF.

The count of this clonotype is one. The CDR3 bases are TGCAGCGGTGCCCATCTGGTCGCTGAAGCTTTCTTT. Its translation: CSGAHLVAEAFF. The chain employs TRBV29-1 and TRBJ1-1, with D hard to call. CDR3 length: 12 amino acids. Looked up from germline, CDR1 is SQVTM and CDR2 is ANQGSEA. V was trimmed by 7 bases and J by 6 bases, leaving 15 bases between them.

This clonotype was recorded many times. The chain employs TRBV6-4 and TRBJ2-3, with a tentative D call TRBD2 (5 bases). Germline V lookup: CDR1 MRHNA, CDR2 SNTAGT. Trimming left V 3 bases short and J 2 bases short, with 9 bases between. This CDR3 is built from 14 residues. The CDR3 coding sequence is TGTGCCAGCAGTGAGAGGGCGTCCACAGATACGCAGTATTTT. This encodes CASSERASTDTQYF.

DNA for the CDR3: TGTGCCAGCAGTCACAGGAATCAGCCCCAGCATTTT. It codes for CASSHRNQPQHF. This chain uses TRBV12-3 or TRBV12-4 with TRBJ1-5; the D gene is possibly TRBD1 (5 bases). Trimming removed 5 bases from V and 4 bases from J, with 6 bases in between. This CDR3 spans 12 amino acids.